This T cell receptor (beta chain) was sequenced in a study of PD-1 blockade in classical Hodgkin lymphoma. Findings and limits, study-wide: Exclusion removed patients who began nivolumab under 1 year after ASCT. Lower baseline TCR diversity was reported for newly diagnosed patients than for healthy donors. Complete responders entered with baseline diversity on par with newly diagnosed patients, the results showed. The drivers behind the repertoire differences, possibly disease activity or prior therapy, remain undefined.

Noted time point: cycle 4 day 1 (C4D1), after five to seven weeks of nivolumab. Every patient relapsed after autologous stem cell transplantation, and brentuximab vedotin exposure varied. Clones were sequenced by immunoSEQ multiplex PCR, and TCRdb holds only the in-frame ones, with some missing. The sample lists more than 85,000 clones, roughly nine tenths occurring once. The V gene lost 6 bases and the J gene lost 0 bases, with 11 bases spanning the gap. In germline, CDR1 is LNHDA, CDR2 SQIVND (reference sequence). The length of the CDR3 is 14 residues. A remark on this clone: Its matching antigen is unknown.

This TCR derives from a human donor with classical Hodgkin lymphoma. The sample here was peripheral blood mononuclear cells (PBMCs), taken before the fourth cycle of nivolumab. The genes are TRBV19 and TRBJ1-1, with D possibly TRBD1 on 5 matching bases. The CDR3 coding sequence is TGTGCCAGTAGAACGGGACTCATGAACACTGAAGCTTTCTTT. Protein: CASRTGLMNTEAFF.